The 18 T cell receptor beta chains presented below share a single source sample, sequenced in a study of a mutant IDH1 vaccine in newly diagnosed glioma. The time point here: week 23, last vaccination. Every vaccine dose comprised 300 ug of mutant IDH1 20-mer peptide plus topical imiquimod. Some clones are missing from TCRdb's copy, which holds only in-frame ones; the method was immunoSEQ multiplex PCR. In the table there are 70,000 to 90,000 clones, 65% to 90% of which are singletons. The antigens of these receptors remain unknown. The sequenced sample was PBMCs, obtained from a glioma patient whose treatment included an IDH1 peptide vaccine. Source of these receptors: a man aged 25 to 40 with glioma. Some clones in this sample may be carry-over from other donors' samples.

This rearrangement joins TRBV5-1 to TRBJ1-3; D is ambiguous. CDR3 size: 15 residues. Germline CDR1 and CDR2: SGHRS and YFSETQ. V lost 4 bases and J lost 0, with 11 bases in between. CDR3 in amino acids: CASSREGSSGNTIYF. The CDR3 DNA reads as TGCGCCAGCAGCCGCGAGGGCAGCTCTGGAAACACCATATATTTT.

The chain carries TRBV28 and TRBJ1-2, with D maybe TRBD1 (5 bases). The V gene's germline CDR1 is MDHEN and CDR2 SYDVKM. The CDR3 covers 13 residues. V shed 3 bases and J shed 8 bases, with 13 bases lying between them. Here the CDR3 reads CASSLWDRRGYTF. The CDR3 nucleotides are TGTGCCAGCAGTTTGTGGGACCGGAGGGGCTACACCTTC.

The chain has TRBV28 and TRBJ1-3, with D hard to call. This CDR3 has 14 residues. The germline CDR1 and CDR2 sequences are MDHEN and SYDVKM. V was shortened by 9 bases and J by 0 bases, with 12 bases between the two germline ends. The CDR3 region has the DNA TGTGCCAGTCGAATAGATTACTCTGGAAACACCATATATTTT. Its translation: CASRIDYSGNTIYF.

This clone came up a few times. The chain employs TRBV28 and TRBJ1-2; TRBD1 aligns across 9 bases. Germline V lookup: CDR1 MDHEN, CDR2 SYDVKM. The CDR3 runs 14 residues. With 7 bases clipped from V and 6 bases from J, the junction kept 9 bases outside the gene matches. CDR3 coding DNA: TGTGCCAGCAATGCTCCGGGACAGGGAAATGGCTACACCTTC. It specifies CASNAPGQGNGYTF.

This clone has a handful of counts. The chain has TRBV28 and TRBJ2-7; 7 positions agree with TRBD1. This CDR3 is 13 amino acids long. The germline V gene has CDR1 MDHEN and CDR2 SYDVKM. The V segment lost 7 bases and the J segment 4 bases; nucleotides outside the gene matches: 7. As DNA, the CDR3 is TGTGCCAGCACCGTGACAGGGCGGTACGAGCAGTACTTC. It specifies CASTVTGRYEQYF.

This chain links TRBV14 with TRBJ1-1; D call uncertain. The CDR3 consists of 17 residues. The V end was cut by 4 bases, the J end by 1 base, with 19 bases between. Looked up from germline, CDR1 is SGHDN and CDR2 is FVKESK. For the CDR3, the DNA is TGTGCCAGCAGCCCCTTAGGGAGTTTGTCTTCGAACACTGAAGCTTTCTTT. It codes for CASSPLGSLSSNTEAFF.

The V and J genes are TRBV19 and TRBJ2-3, with a possible D match to TRBD2 (5 bases). With 2 bases removed from V and 4 bases from J, the gap between germline ends came to 13 bases. The CDR3 loop spans 15 amino acids. The germline gives CDR1 LNHDA, CDR2 SQIVND (reference sequence). DNA of the CDR3: TGTGCCAGTAGTATACGAGGGAGATCTTCAGATACGCAGTATTTT. It yields the protein CASSIRGRSSDTQYF.

The chain carries TRBV29-1 and TRBJ2-5; 7 nucleotides line up with TRBD1. The J call may be wrong; the DNA end is better matched by TRBJ2-7. CDR3 length: 16 amino acids. Germline CDR1 is SQVTM and CDR2 is ANQGSEA. The CDR3: CSVEGIAGTAPYEQYF. CDR3 coding DNA: TGCAGCGTTGAAGGGATCGCCGGGACAGCACCCTACGAGCAGTACTTC.

The sample holds one count of this clone. The V call is TRBV7-8, the J call TRBJ1-5; possible D gene TRBD1, 5 bases. Trimming left V 5 bases short and J 2 bases short, with 10 bases between. The CDR3 covers 14 residues. Germline CDR1 and CDR2: SGHVS and FQNEAQ. The DNA for the CDR3 is TGTGCCAGCAGCCCCCTGGGGGGCAATCAGCCCCAGCATTTT. It yields the protein CASSPLGGNQPQHF.

J is TRBJ2-5 and V is TRBV29-1; no clear D gene. Trimming stripped 5 bases from V and 2 bases from J, with 3 bases between. The V gene's germline CDR1 is SQVTM and CDR2 ANQGSEA. The CDR3 runs to 10 residues. This chain's CDR3 is CSVWQETQYF. The CDR3 bases are TGCAGCGTTTGGCAAGAGACCCAGTACTTC.

The chain recombines TRBV28 with TRBJ2-5, with 7 positions matching TRBD2. The CDR3 runs to 16 residues. Germline CDR1 reads MDHEN; CDR2 reads SYDVKM. The V segment lost 3 bases and the J segment 2 bases; nucleotides outside the gene matches: 9. CDR3: CASSFSGTINQETQYF. CDR3 sequence (DNA): TGTGCCAGCAGTTTCAGTGGGACTATAAATCAAGAGACCCAGTACTTC.

The CDR3 loop reads CASSDLNIQYF. CDR3 coding DNA: TGTGCCAGCAGTGATCTAAACATTCAGTACTTC. The J gene is TRBJ2-4, the V gene TRBV25-1, with D unclear. In germline, CDR1 is MGHDK, CDR2 SYGVNS. V shed 3 bases and J shed 6 bases, with 3 bases lying between them. The CDR3 is 11 residues long.

The CDR3 sequence is CASSQSGGQGANEQFF. In nucleotides, the CDR3 is TGCGCCAGCAGTCAATCGGGAGGACAGGGGGCGAATGAGCAGTTCTTC. V gene TRBV23-1 combines with J gene TRBJ2-1, with 11 bases aligning to TRBD1. TRBV23-1 is classed as an ORF, of uncertain function. V lost 0 bases to trimming and J lost 7 bases; unmatched junction nucleotides: 5. The CDR3 runs 16 residues.

The DNA of the CDR3 is TGTGCCAGTAGTATAAGAACAGGGAACGGCTACACCTTC. This codes for CASSIRTGNGYTF. The chain couples TRBV19 to TRBJ1-2, with D perhaps TRBD1 (6 bases). CDR1 is LNHDA and CDR2 is SQIVND in the germline V gene (reference sequence). The CDR3 extends over 13 amino acids. Trimming stripped 2 bases from V and 8 bases from J, with 12 bases between.

The V call is TRBV9, the J call TRBJ1-1, with TRBD1 identical over 7 bases. Trimming at V came to 0 bases and at J to 4 bases, leaving 6 bases not matched to a gene. Germline-derived CDR1 and CDR2 are SGDLS and YYNGEE. The CDR3 contains 15 residues. This chain's CDR3 is CASSVGGGAGTEAFF. Written as DNA, the CDR3 is TGTGCCAGCAGCGTAGGAGGGGGCGCAGGCACTGAAGCTTTCTTT.

The V gene is TRBV9, the J gene TRBJ1-3, with D uncertain. V was cut by 4 bases and J by 2 bases, with 13 bases left in between. Germline values: CDR1 SGDLS, CDR2 YYNGEE. The CDR3 is made up of 15 amino acids. Written as DNA, the CDR3 is TGTGCCAGCAGCCCGAGAGAGGATCCTGGAAACACCATATATTTT. Protein product: CASSPREDPGNTIYF.

This chain links TRBV28 with TRBJ1-5, with 10 bases fitting TRBD1. Germline assignment: CDR1 MDHEN and CDR2 SYDVKM. The CDR3 consists of 16 residues. V was clipped by 5 bases and J by 2 bases; unmatched bases: 6. The CDR3 sequence: CASSRQGAFGNQPQHF. The CDR3 bases are TGTGCCAGCAGTAGACAGGGGGCCTTTGGCAATCAGCCCCAGCATTTT. The complete variable domain, with remaining parts taken from reference TRBV28 and TRBJ1-5, reads DVKVTQSSRYLVKRTGEKVFLECVQDMDHENMFWYRQDPGLGLRLIYFSYDVKMKEKGDIPEGYSVSREKKERFSLILESASTNQTSMYLCASSRQGAFGNQPQHFGDGTRLSIL.

This rearrangement joins TRBV30 to TRBJ1-6; 7 bases align to TRBD1. CDR3 length equals 14 residues. Looked up from germline, CDR1 is GTSNPN and CDR2 is SVGIG (reference sequence). V was pared by 4 bases and J by 5 bases, with 5 bases of the junction left unmatched. This chain's CDR3 is CAWTRTGDNSPLHF. DNA for the CDR3: TGTGCCTGGACTCGCACAGGGGATAATTCACCCCTCCACTTT.